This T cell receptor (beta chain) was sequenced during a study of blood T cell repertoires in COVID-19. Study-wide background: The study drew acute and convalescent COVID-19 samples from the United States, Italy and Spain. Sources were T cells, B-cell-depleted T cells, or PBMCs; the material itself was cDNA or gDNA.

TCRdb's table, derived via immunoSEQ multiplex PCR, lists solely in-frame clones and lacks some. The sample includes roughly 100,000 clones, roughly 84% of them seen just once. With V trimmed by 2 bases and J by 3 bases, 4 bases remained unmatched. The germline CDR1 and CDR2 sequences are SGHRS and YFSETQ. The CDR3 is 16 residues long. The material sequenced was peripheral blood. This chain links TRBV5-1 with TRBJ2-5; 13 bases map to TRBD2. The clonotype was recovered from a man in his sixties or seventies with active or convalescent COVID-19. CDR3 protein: CASSLMTSGGKETQYF. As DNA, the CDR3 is TGCGCCAGCAGCTTAATGACTAGCGGGGGGAAAGAGACCCAGTACTTC.